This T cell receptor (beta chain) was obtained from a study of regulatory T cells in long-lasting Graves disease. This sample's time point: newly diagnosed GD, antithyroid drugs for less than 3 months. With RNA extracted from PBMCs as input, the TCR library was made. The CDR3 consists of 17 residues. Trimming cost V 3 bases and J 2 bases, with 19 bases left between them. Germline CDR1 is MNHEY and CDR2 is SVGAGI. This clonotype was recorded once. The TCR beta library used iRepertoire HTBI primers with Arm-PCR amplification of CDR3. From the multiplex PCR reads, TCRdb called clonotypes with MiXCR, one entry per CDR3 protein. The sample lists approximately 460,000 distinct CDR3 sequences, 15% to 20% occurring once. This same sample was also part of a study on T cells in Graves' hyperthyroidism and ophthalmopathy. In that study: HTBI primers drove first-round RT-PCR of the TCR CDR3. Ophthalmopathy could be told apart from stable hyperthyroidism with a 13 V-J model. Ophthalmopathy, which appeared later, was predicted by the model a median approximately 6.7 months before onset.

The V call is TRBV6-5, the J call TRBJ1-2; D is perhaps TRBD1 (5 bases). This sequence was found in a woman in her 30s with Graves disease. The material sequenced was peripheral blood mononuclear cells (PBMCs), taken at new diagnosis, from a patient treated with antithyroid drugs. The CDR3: CASSYRAGFKRNYGYTF. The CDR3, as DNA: TGTGCCAGCAGTTATCGGGCAGGGTTTAAGAGAAACTATGGCTACACCTTC.